This T cell receptor (beta chain) emerged from a study of shared clonotypes between healthy human individuals. Overall study findings and caveats: Clonotype sharing among donors, it was expected, would be affected by sequencing depth.

The authors divided CD4+ cells into CD45RA+ naive and CD45RA-negative memory subsets. At a deep level, the assay was run. Clones were sequenced by immunoSEQ multiplex PCR, and TCRdb holds only the in-frame ones, with some missing. This sample carries 2 million to 2.5 million clones, 92% of them seen once, and the ten largest clones take approximately 0.41%. As regards this clone: Its specificity is not known.

Germline V gene lookup returns CDR1 SQVTM and CDR2 ANQGSEA. V was cut by 4 bases and J by 2 bases, with 9 bases left in between. The CDR3 is 13 residues long. This clonotype was sampled from a man younger than 35 in good health. Some clones in this sample may be carry-over from other donors' samples. The rearrangement joins TRBV29-1 to TRBJ2-1; D unclear. The sample comprised naive CD4+ T cells from PBMCs. As for subset: CD45RA+ positively selected. CDR3 sequence reads: CSVAAETYNEQFF. Here the CDR3 DNA reads TGCAGCGTTGCAGCCGAGACCTACAATGAGCAGTTCTTC.